This T cell receptor beta chain originates from a study of T cells in Graves' hyperthyroidism and ophthalmopathy (dated 2019 in TCRdb). As for the study more broadly: Peripheral blood was collected at initial diagnosis, before any treatment. To identify distinguishing TCR V-J signatures, a discovery cohort of about 100 patients was used, comprising 43 with Graves' ophthalmopathy and around 57 with stable Graves' hyperthyroidism. Prospective prediction of ophthalmopathy was tested in an independent validation cohort of about 19 hyperthyroidism patients and some 17 patients who later progressed to ophthalmopathy. The 80 to 100 discovery patients were randomly divided into training and test sets at a 7:3 ratio. In addition, the study compared T-cell repertoires in thyroid tissue and in blood from about 6 Graves' hyperthyroidism patients. Once sampling was done, hyperthyroidism patients were given methimazole at a starting dose of 30 mg daily, whereas ophthalmopathy patients were given high-dose intravenous methylprednisolone. The paper reports TCR Vbeta CDR3 sequencing of more than 120 peripheral blood samples: fewer than 50 ophthalmopathy, 75 to 80 hyperthyroidism and approximately 17 progressor patients.

Amplification of TCR beta CDR3 regions was carried out from RNA transcripts. The first round of RT-PCR for the TCR CDR3 was performed with the HTBI primer set and the Qiagen OneStep RT-PCR kit. Libraries were constructed in a second round of multiplex PCR, after which size selection and purification were performed. Paired-end sequencing of the libraries was performed with 100 bp reads on an Illumina HiSeq2000. As for the original processing: SOAPnuke was used to process the raw data, removing reads that contained adapters or uncalled bases, had a mean Phred below 15, or lacked an exact match to the constant primer or identifier. COPE v1.2.5 was used to merge the high-quality paired reads, and each unique nucleotide sequence was defined as a clonotype. MiTCR v1.1 was used to align the clonotypes against IMGT TRBV, TRBD and TRBJ reference segments. The analysis was restricted to V-J combinations with a frequency above 0.0001, which together covered 99% to 99.2% of the repertoires. The TCS score was defined as the ratio of F50 (clonal expansion) to E x V (chaos), calculated using BLOSUM62-based TCRdist between CDR3 peptides within each V-J. Welch's t-statistics and random forest reduced just over 500 V-J features to 10 to 15, which were used in a naive Bayes classifier (R e1071). TCRdb applied fastp at Q25 and MiXCR to the public reads, then kept only in-frame beta chains. Rows with one shared CDR3 protein collapse into an entry with the most common genes and DNA. The authors' filters were not applied to this entry. In all, the sample holds about 640,000 distinct CDR3 sequences, and about 20% of those were seen once. The ten largest clones add up to 34% of the sample.

Overall results and qualifications from the work: In validation, progression to ophthalmopathy was predicted by the model with nearly 71% sensitivity and approximately 78% specificity, a median of about 6 months before onset. Ophthalmopathy was separated from stable hyperthyroidism by a 13 V-J signature model, with around 88% sensitivity and 81% to 82% specificity obtained in cross-validation and 80%/75% obtained in testing. Most expanded thyroid clonotypes (frequency above 0.001) were also found in blood, which suggests that blood repertoires may mirror thyroid immune responses. No statistical method was used to set the sample size in advance, and investigators knew the group allocation.

Moderately to severely active disease, a Clinical Activity Score of at least 3, a NOSPECS grade of at least 4, and a duration under 3 months were present in ophthalmopathy patients. The study excluded patients with uncontrolled infections, other autoimmune diseases, pregnancy or lactation. Diagnoses were based on clinical symptoms, serum thyroxine and TRAb, thyroid ultrasound and orbital computed tomography. Ficoll-Paque density gradient centrifugation was used to isolate PBMCs from approximately 10 ml of fresh peripheral blood. Total RNA was extracted using Trizol reagent, and RNA quality was assessed on an Agilent 2100 Bioanalyzer. A few counts support this clonotype. Its antigen has not been determined. Base quality data are lacking; no much larger clone is found one base away. The CDR3 measures 15 amino acids from cysteine to phenylalanine. Solely the CDR3 DNA is kept, with 45 bases framed from the first base. CDR1 and CDR2 are drawn from the germline V gene: MGHDK, SYGVNS. The V end gives up 6 bases and the J end 8 bases, leaving 12 bases in the junction not matched to a gene.

The receptor comes from a man aged 25-45 years with Graves' ophthalmopathy. Sequences were obtained from blood. The chain couples TRBV25-1 to TRBJ1-4, with 7 bases in between that match TRBD1. The CDR3 reads CASSSRGQNREKLFF. The DNA reads as follows: TGTGCCAGCAGCTCCAGGGGACAGAACCGCGAAAAACTGTTTTTT.